This TCR beta chain was found in a study of T cells in Graves' hyperthyroidism and ophthalmopathy. Study results and caveats: Most thyroid clonotypes expanded above 0.001 appeared in blood too. Ophthalmopathy was model-predicted a median roughly 6.5 months pre-onset.

Researchers took RNA transcripts and amplified the TCR beta CDR3 regions from them. During a first-round RT-PCR of the TCR CDR3, the HTBI primer set was used. TCRdb analysed the multiplex PCR reads with MiXCR anew, one entry per CDR3 protein. The repertoire holds roughly 550,000 distinct CDR3 sequences, with more than 15% as singletons. Researchers barred patients who had uncontrolled infection, other autoimmune disease, pregnancy or lactation. The germline gives CDR1 LGHDT, CDR2 YNNKEL (reference sequence). The CDR3 is 13 amino acids. Trimming pared 0 bases from V and 13 bases from J, leaving 15 bases between. Comment on this clonotype: Its specificity is not known.

J is TRBJ2-5 and V is TRBV3-1, with D possibly being TRBD1 (6 bases). This TCR came from a woman younger than 45 with Graves' ophthalmopathy. Sequencing was performed on blood. The CDR3 loop is CASSQDRQGRGYF. The CDR3 nucleotides read TGTGCCAGCAGCCAAGATCGTCAAGGCAGGGGGTACTTC.